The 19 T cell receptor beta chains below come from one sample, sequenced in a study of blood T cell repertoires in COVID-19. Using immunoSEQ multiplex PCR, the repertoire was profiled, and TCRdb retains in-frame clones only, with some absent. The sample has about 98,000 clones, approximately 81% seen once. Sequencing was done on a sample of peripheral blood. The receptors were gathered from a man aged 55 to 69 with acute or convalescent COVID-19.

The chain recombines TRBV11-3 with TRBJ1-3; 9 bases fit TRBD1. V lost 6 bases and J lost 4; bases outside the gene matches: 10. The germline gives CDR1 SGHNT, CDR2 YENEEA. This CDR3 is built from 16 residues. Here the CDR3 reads CASSPPRTGEGNTIYF. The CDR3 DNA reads TGTGCCAGCAGTCCCCCCCGGACAGGGGAAGGAAACACCATATATTTT.

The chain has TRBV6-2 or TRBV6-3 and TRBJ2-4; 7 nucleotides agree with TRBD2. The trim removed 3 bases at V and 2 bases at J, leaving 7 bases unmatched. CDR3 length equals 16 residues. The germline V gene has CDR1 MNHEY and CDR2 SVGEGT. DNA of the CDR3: TGTGCCAGCAGTTATGCGGGAGATATGTCCAAAAACATTCAGTACTTC. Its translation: CASSYAGDMSKNIQYF.

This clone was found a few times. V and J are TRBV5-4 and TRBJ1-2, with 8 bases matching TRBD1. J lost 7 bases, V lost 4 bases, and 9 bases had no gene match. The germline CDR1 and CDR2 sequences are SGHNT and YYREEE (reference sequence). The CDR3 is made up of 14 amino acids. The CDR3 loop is CASSPGQGRGGYTF. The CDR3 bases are TGTGCCAGCAGCCCCGGACAGGGACGAGGTGGCTACACCTTC. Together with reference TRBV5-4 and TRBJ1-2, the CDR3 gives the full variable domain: ETGVTQSPTHLIKTRGQQVTLRCSSQSGHNTVSWYQQALGQGPQFIFQYYREEENGRGNFPPRFSGLQFPNYSSELNVNALELDDSALYLCASSPGQGRGGYTFGSGTRLTVV.

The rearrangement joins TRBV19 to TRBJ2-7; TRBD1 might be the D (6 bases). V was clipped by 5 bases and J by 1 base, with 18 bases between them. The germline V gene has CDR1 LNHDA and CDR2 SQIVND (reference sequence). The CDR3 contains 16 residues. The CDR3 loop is CASSSKTGSTSYEQYF. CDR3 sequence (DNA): TGTGCCAGTAGTTCCAAAACAGGGTCCACATCCTACGAGCAGTACTTC.

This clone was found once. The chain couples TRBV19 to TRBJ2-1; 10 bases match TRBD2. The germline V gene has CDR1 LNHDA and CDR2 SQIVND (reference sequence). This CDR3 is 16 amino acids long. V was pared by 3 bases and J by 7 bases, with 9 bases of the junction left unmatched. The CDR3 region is CASSIQAGGPRNEQFF. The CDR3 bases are TGTGCCAGTAGTATCCAAGCGGGGGGGCCGAGGAATGAGCAGTTCTTC.

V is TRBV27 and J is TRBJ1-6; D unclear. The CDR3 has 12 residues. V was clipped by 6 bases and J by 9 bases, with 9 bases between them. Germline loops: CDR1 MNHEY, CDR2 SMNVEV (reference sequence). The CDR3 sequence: CASRFVGSPLHF. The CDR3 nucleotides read TGTGCCAGCAGATTCGTCGGTTCACCCCTCCACTTT.

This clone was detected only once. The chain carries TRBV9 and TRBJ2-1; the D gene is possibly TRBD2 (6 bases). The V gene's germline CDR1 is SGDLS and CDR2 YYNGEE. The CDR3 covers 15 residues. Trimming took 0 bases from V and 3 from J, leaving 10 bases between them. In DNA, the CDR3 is TGTGCCAGCAGCGTAGATCGGGACTTCTACAATGAGCAGTTCTTC. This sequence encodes CASSVDRDFYNEQFF.

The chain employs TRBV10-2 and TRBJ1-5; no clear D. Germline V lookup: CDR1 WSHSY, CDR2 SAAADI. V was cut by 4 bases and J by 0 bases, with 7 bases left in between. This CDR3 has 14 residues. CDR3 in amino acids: CASSAVNSNQPQHF. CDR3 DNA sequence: TGCGCCAGCAGTGCAGTTAATAGCAATCAGCCCCAGCATTTT.

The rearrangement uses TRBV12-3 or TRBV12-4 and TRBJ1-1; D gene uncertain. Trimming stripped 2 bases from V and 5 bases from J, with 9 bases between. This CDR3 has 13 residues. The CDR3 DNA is TGTGCCAGCAGTTTAAACTACGGAACTGAAGCTTTCTTT. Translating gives CASSLNYGTEAFF.

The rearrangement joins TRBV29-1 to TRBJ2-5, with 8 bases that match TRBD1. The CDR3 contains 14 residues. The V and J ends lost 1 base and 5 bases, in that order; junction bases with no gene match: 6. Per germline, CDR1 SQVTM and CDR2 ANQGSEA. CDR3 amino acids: CSVEAQGAGETQYF. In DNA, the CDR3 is TGCAGCGTTGAAGCGCAGGGGGCTGGGGAGACCCAGTACTTC.

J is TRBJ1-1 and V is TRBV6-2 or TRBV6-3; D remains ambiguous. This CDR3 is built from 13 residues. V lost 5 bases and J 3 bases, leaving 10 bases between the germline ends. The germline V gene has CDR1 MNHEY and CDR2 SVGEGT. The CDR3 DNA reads TGTGCCAGCAGTCAATCCCATTACACTGAAGCTTTCTTT. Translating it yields CASSQSHYTEAFF.

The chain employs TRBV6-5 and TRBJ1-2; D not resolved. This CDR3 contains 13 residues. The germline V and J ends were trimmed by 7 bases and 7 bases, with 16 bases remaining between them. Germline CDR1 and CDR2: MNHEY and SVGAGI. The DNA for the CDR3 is TGTGCCAGCACCCGGGAGAGGCGGGGTGGCTACACCTTC. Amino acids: CASTRERRGGYTF.

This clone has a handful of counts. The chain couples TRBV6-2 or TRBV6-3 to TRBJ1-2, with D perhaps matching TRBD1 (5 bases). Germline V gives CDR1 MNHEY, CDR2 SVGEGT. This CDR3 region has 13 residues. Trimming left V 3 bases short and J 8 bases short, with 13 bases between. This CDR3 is CASSYRGAAGYTF. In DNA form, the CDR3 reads TGTGCCAGCAGTTATAGGGGCGCGGCGGGCTACACCTTC.

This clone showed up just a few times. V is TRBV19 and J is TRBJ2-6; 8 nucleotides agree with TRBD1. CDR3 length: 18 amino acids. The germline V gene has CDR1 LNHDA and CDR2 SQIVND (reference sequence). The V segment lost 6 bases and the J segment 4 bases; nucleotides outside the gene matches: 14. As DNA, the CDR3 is TGTGCCAGTAGACCAGGGGGCCAGGGGGGTAGAGGGGCCAACGTCCTGACTTTC. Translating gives CASRPGGQGGRGANVLTF.

The CDR3 coding sequence is TGTGCCTGGACCGCCTCGACGGGGTGGGGCTACACCTTC. Encoded protein: CAWTASTGWGYTF. The chain is built from TRBV30 and TRBJ1-2; no definite D call. Trimming shortened V by 4 bases and J by 8 bases, and 17 bases separated the two germline ends. CDR1 and CDR2 from the germline V gene are GTSNPN and SVGIG (reference sequence). This CDR3 contains 13 residues.

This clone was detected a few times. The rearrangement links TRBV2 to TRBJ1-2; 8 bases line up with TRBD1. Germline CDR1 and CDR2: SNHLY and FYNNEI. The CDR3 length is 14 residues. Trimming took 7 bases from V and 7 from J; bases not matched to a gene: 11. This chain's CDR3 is CASTTETGDSGYTF. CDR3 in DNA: TGTGCCAGCACTACGGAGACAGGGGACAGTGGCTACACCTTC.

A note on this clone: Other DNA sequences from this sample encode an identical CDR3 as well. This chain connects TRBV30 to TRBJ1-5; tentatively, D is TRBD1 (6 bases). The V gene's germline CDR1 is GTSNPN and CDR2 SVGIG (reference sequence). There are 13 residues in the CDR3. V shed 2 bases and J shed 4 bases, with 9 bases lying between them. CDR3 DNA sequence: TGTGCCTGGAGTCGGCAGGGGAATCAGCCCCAGCATTTT. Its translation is CAWSRQGNQPQHF. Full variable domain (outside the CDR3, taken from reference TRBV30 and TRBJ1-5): SQTIHQWPATLVQPVGSPLSLECTVEGTSNPNLYWYRQAAGRGLQLLFYSVGIGQISSEVPQNLSASRPQDRQFILSSKKLLLSDSGFYLCAWSRQGNQPQHFGDGTRLSIL.

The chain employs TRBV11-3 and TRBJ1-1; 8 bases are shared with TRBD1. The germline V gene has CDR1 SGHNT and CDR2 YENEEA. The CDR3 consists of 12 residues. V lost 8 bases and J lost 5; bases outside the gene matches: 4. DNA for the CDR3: TGTGCCAGCCAGGGGGCAGGAACTGAAGCTTTCTTT. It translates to CASQGAGTEAFF.

The chain's CDR3 is CATSVDSPRPNEQFF. CDR3 coding DNA: TGTGCCACCAGTGTCGACAGTCCCCGGCCCAATGAGCAGTTCTTC. The V gene is TRBV24-1, the J gene TRBJ2-1; possibly TRBD1 for D (5 bases). From germline, CDR1 is KGHDR and CDR2 SFDVKD. CDR3 length equals 15 residues. V lost 5 bases, J lost 6 bases, and 16 bases lay in between.